The 13 T cell receptor beta chains below all came from one sample that was sequenced in a study of a mutant IDH1 vaccine in newly diagnosed glioma. The time point: week 11, during vaccination. Doses comprised 300 ug of mutant IDH1 20-mer peptide each, plus topical imiquimod. The repertoire was sequenced with immunoSEQ multiplex PCR; TCRdb's copy has only in-frame clones and lacks some. The sample yields 57,000 or so clones, around 80% seen once. These TCRs are of unknown antigen specificity. The material was PBMCs, obtained from a glioma patient whose treatment included an IDH1 peptide vaccine. These TCRs come from a young man with glioma.

The rearrangement uses TRBV5-6 and TRBJ2-1, with D maybe TRBD1 (5 bases). Per the germline V gene, CDR1 is SGHDT and CDR2 is YYEEEE. This CDR3 has 15 amino acids. Trimming stripped 5 bases from V and 2 bases from J, with 14 bases between. CDR3 in amino acids: CASRWWQGTYNEQFF. DNA of the CDR3: TGTGCCAGCAGGTGGTGGCAGGGCACCTACAATGAGCAGTTCTTC. Together with reference TRBV5-6 and TRBJ2-1, the CDR3 gives the full variable domain: DAGVTQSPTHLIKTRGQQVTLRCSPKSGHDTVSWYQQALGQGPQFIFQYYEEEERQRGNFPDRFSGHQFPNYSSELNVNALLLGDSALYLCASRWWQGTYNEQFFGPGTRLTVL.

As regards this clone: Other DNA sequences within the sample encode an identical CDR3. The chain uses TRBV6-1 and TRBJ2-7; perhaps TRBD2 as D (5 bases). Deletions cut 6 bases from V and 7 bases from J, with 10 bases between. This CDR3 comprises 11 residues. Germline values: CDR1 MNHNS, CDR2 SASEGT. The CDR3 sequence: CASRDLYEQYF. The CDR3 DNA reads TGTGCCAGCAGGGACTTATATGAGCAGTACTTC.

The genes are TRBV28 and TRBJ2-3; D gene uncertain. The CDR3 has 13 amino acids. Looked up from germline, CDR1 is MDHEN and CDR2 is SYDVKM. Trimming left V 2 bases short and J 2 bases short, with 5 bases between. In DNA form, the CDR3 reads TGTGCCAGCAGTTTAACAGTCACAGATACGCAGTATTTT. Translating it yields CASSLTVTDTQYF.

The gene calls are TRBV19 and TRBJ2-2; TRBD1 aligns across 11 bases. The germline V gene has CDR1 LNHDA and CDR2 SQIVND (reference sequence). V lost 11 bases, J lost 5 bases, and 10 bases stayed unmatched. This CDR3 contains 15 residues. CDR3 nucleotide sequence: TGTGCCTCCCACTCCGGGACAGGGGGTACCGGGGAGCTGTTTTTT. Protein product: CASHSGTGGTGELFF.

The sample holds a few counts of this clone. The CDR3 DNA reads TGTGCCAGCAGTCGAGGGGGGCCCAATCAGCCCCAGCATTTT. Residues: CASSRGGPNQPQHF. The V call is TRBV6-6, the J call TRBJ1-5; maybe TRBD1 (6 bases). From germline, CDR1 is MNHNY and CDR2 SVGAGI (reference sequence). V was clipped by 5 bases and J by 3 bases, with 11 bases between them. CDR3 length: 14 residues.

This chain uses TRBV5-6 with TRBJ1-2, with a tentative D call TRBD1 (5 bases). Germline CDR1 and CDR2: SGHDT and YYEEEE. Trimming shortened V by 1 base and J by 7 bases, and 14 bases separated the two germline ends. The CDR3 consists of 14 residues. CDR3 bases: TGTGCCAGCAGCTTGTCCGCAGGGAGTCTTGGCTACACCTTC. Its protein product is CASSLSAGSLGYTF.

The chain has TRBV6-4 and TRBJ2-3, with D possibly being TRBD1 (6 bases). The CDR3 sequence is 14 residues long. Trimming cost V 6 bases and J 3 bases, with 13 bases left between them. CDR1 is MRHNA and CDR2 is SNTAGT in the germline V gene. CDR3: CASSTEQGTDTQYF. The CDR3 DNA follows: TGTGCCAGCAGCACCGAACAGGGAACAGATACGCAGTATTTT.

This chain uses TRBV6-5 with TRBJ2-1; a possible D gene is TRBD2 (6 bases). CDR1 MNHEY and CDR2 SVGAGI come from the germline V gene. V dropped 6 bases and J dropped 7 bases, with 19 bases sitting between them. The CDR3 runs to 15 residues. The CDR3 region is CASSPTGTRSNEQFF. DNA of the CDR3: TGTGCCAGCAGCCCGACCGGGACTCGTTCTAATGAGCAGTTCTTC.

The chain is built from TRBV21-1 and TRBJ2-1; the table names TRBD1, a call not compared with the DNA. TRBV21-1 is a pseudogene locus. The CDR3 totals 17 residues. DNA of the CDR3: TGTGCCAGCTCTTCCCAGGGAAGCGCAAACTCCTACAATGAGCAGTTCTTC. It is translated as CASSSQGSANSYNEQFF.

The chain's CDR3 is CASTVTSSYNEQFF. CDR3 coding DNA: TGTGCCAGCACCGTAACAAGCTCCTACAATGAGCAGTTCTTC. J is TRBJ2-1 and V is TRBV7-9, with unresolved D. CDR1 is SEHNR, CDR2 FQNEAQ, per germline (reference sequence). The CDR3 totals 14 residues. V lost 7 bases, J lost 0 bases, and 10 bases lay in between.

This clone was observed a single time. V and J are TRBV18 and TRBJ2-7; D gene uncertain. The CDR3 has 14 residues. From germline, CDR1 is KGHSH and CDR2 LQKENI. Trimming pared 2 bases from V and 6 bases from J, leaving 14 bases between. DNA of the CDR3: TGTGCCAGCTCACCAACGGCACAGCCCAGCGAGCAGTACTTC. This translates into CASSPTAQPSEQYF.

The rearrangement joins TRBV28 to TRBJ2-7; no reliable D call. V dropped 5 bases and J dropped 0 bases, with 5 bases sitting between them. This CDR3 contains 12 residues. Germline-derived CDR1 and CDR2 are MDHEN and SYDVKM. The DNA for the CDR3 is TGTGCCAGCAGTCCCCGCTCCTACGAGCAGTACTTC. It encodes CASSPRSYEQYF.

This sequence joins TRBV15 and TRBJ1-4, with 10 bases that match TRBD1. The J segment lost 8 bases and the V segment lost 5 bases, leaving 5 bases of the junction unmatched. From germline, CDR1 is LNHNV and CDR2 YYDKDF (reference sequence). The CDR3 sequence is 14 residues long. The CDR3 reads CATSRDRGREKLFF. CDR3 DNA: TGTGCCACCAGCCGGGACAGGGGTAGGGAAAAACTGTTTTTT.